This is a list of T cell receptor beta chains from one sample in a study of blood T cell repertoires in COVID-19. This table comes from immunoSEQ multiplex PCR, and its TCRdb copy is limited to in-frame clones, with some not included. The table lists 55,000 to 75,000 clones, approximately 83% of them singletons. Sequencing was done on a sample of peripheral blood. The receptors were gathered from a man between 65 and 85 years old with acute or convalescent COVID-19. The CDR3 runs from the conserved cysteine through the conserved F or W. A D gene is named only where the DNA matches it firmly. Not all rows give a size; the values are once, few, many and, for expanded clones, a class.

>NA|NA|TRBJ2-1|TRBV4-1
CASRKSQGYDEQFF
TGCGCCAGCAGAAAATCCCAGGGCTACGATGAGCAGTTCTTC
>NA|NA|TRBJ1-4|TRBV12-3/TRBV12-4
CASSLTTTEKLFF
TGTGCCAGCAGTTTAACCACTACAGAAAAACTGTTTTTT
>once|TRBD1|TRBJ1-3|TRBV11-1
CASRSSTGIGNTIYF
TGTGCCAGCCGTTCTTCGACAGGGATCGGAAACACCATATATTTT
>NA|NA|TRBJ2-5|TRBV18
CASSPSESQETQYF
TGTGCCAGCTCACCCAGCGAGTCCCAAGAGACCCAGTACTTC
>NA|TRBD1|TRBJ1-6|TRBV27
CASSLLARGSPLHF
TGTGCCAGCAGTTTATTGGCCAGGGGGTCACCCCTCCACTTT
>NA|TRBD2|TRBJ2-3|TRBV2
CASSVGGWREEADTQYF
TGTGCCAGCAGTGTGGGGGGCTGGCGGGAGGAGGCAGATACGCAGTATTTT
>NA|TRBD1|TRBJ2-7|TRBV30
CAWKLGRAGGYEQYF
TGTGCCTGGAAGTTAGGGCGAGCAGGGGGTTACGAGCAGTACTTC
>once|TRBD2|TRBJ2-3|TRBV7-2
CASSPGGSTDTQYF
TGTGCCAGCAGCCCGGGGGGGAGCACAGATACGCAGTATTTT
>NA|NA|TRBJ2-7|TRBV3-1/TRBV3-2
CASSQRSGEQYF
TGTGCCAGCAGCCAACGGTCGGGCGAGCAGTACTTC
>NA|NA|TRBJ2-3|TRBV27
CASARLVGSFTDTQYF
TGTGCCAGCGCTCGCTTAGTCGGTTCATTCACAGATACGCAGTATTTT
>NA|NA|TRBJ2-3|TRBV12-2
CASRFLLAGGTFQDTQYF
TGTGCAAGTCGCTTTCTACTAGCGGGAGGTACCTTCCAAGATACGCAGTATTTT
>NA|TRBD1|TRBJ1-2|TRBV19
CASRTGTGGSYGYTF
TGTGCCAGTAGGACCGGGACAGGGGGTAGCTATGGCTACACCTTC
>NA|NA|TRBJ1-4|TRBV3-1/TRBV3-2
CASSQDLAGKEKLFF
TGTGCCAGCAGCCAAGATCTGGCAGGGAAGGAAAAACTGTTTTTT
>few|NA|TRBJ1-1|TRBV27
CASSFMRGANTEAFF
TGTGCCAGCAGTTTTATGAGAGGAGCGAACACTGAAGCTTTCTTT
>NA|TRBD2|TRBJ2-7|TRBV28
CASTLAGTYEQYF
TGTGCCAGCACGCTAGCGGGGACCTACGAGCAGTACTTC
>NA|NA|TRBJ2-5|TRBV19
CASSLDGQLRETQYF
TGTGCCAGTAGTCTAGACGGACAACTTAGGGAGACCCAGTACTTC
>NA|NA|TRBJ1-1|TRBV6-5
CASSLERNTEAFF
TGTGCCAGCAGCCTCGAGAGGAACACTGAAGCTTTCTTT
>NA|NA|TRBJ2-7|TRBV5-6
CASSLASQYEQYF
TGTGCCAGCAGCTTGGCCAGTCAGTACGAGCAGTACTTC
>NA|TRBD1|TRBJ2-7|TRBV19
CASSPGQGAYEQYF
TGTGCCAGTAGTCCGGGACAGGGGGCCTACGAGCAGTACTTC
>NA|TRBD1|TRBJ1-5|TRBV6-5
CASGRTGESNQPQHF
TGTGCCAGCGGCCGGACAGGGGAGAGCAATCAGCCCCAGCATTTT
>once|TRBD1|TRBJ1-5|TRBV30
CAWTTGSNQPQHF
TGTGCCTGGACGACAGGGTCCAATCAGCCCCAGCATTTT
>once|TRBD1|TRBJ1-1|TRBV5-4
CASSLGQGMGTEAFF
TGTGCCAGCAGCTTAGGACAGGGGATGGGCACTGAAGCTTTCTTT
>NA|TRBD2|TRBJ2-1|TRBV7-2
CASSLTSGKGEQFF
TGTGCCAGCAGCTTAACTAGCGGTAAGGGTGAGCAGTTCTTC
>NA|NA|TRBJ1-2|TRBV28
CASSLNRAYGYTF
TGTGCCAGCAGTTTGAACAGGGCCTATGGCTACACCTTC
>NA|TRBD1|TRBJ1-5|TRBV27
CASSSTTGGAQPQHF
TGTGCCAGCAGTTCGACGACAGGGGGCGCTCAGCCCCAGCATTTT
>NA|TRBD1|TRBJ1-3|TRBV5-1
CASSLEGQLGNTIYF
TGCGCCAGCAGCTTGGAGGGACAGCTTGGAAACACCATATATTTT
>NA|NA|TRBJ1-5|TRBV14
CASSQAQGNQPQHF
TGTGCCAGCAGCCAAGCACAGGGCAATCAGCCCCAGCATTTT
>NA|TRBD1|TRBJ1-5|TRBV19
CASSIDLTGGHVSNQPQHF
TGTGCCAGTAGTATAGATTTGACAGGGGGCCATGTCAGCAATCAGCCCCAGCATTTT
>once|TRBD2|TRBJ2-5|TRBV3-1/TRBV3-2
CASSQDSGGGETQYF
TGTGCCAGCAGCCAAGATTCCGGGGGGGGAGAGACCCAGTACTTC
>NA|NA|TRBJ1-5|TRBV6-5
CASSYSIWENQPQHF
TGTGCCAGCAGTTACTCGATCTGGGAGAATCAGCCCCAGCATTTT
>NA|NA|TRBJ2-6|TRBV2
CASTQAGSGANVLTF
TGTGCCAGCACCCAAGCGGGCTCCGGGGCCAACGTCCTGACTTTC
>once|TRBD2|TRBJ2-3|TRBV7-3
CASSLWSASGKPDTQYF
TGTGCCAGCAGCTTATGGTCGGCTAGCGGGAAGCCAGATACGCAGTATTTT
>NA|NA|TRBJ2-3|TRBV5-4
CASSLGLRSRTDTQYF
TGTGCCAGCAGCTTGGGTTTGCGGAGCCGCACAGATACGCAGTATTTT
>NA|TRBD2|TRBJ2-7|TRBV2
CASTLLTSGGREQYF
TGTGCCAGCACCCTCCTGACTAGCGGGGGGCGCGAGCAGTACTTC
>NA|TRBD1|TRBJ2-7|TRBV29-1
CSVRDRGDEQYF
TGCAGCGTGCGGGACAGGGGGGACGAGCAGTACTTC
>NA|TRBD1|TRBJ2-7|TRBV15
CATSRGQGTADYEQYF
TGTGCCACCAGCAGAGGACAGGGGACAGCCGACTACGAGCAGTACTTC
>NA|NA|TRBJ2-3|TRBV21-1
CASSTDREDTDTQYF
TGTGCCAGCAGCACGGACAGGGAGGACACAGATACGCAGTATTTT
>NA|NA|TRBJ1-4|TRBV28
CASSFGGANEKLFF
TGTGCCAGCAGTTTTGGGGGGGCTAATGAAAAACTGTTTTTT
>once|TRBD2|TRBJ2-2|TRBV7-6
CASSLGAGGQIGELFF
TGTGCCAGCAGCTTAGGAGCGGGAGGGCAAATCGGGGAGCTGTTTTTT
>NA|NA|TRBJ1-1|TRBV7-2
CASSLTGVNTEAFF
TGTGCCAGCAGCTTAACTGGTGTGAACACTGAAGCTTTCTTT
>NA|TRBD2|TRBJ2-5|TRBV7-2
CASSSGAGSQETQYF
TGTGCCAGCAGCTCTGGAGCGGGATCCCAAGAGACCCAGTACTTC
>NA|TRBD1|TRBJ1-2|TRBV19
CASSQRGTGANYGYTF
TGTGCCAGTAGTCAACGGGGGACAGGAGCTAACTATGGCTACACCTTC
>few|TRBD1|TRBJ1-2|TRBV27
CASSRRTGPLYGYTF
TGTGCCAGCAGTCGACGGACAGGGCCTCTCTATGGCTACACCTTC
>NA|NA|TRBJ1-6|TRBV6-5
CASRWGGSSSPLHF
TGTGCCAGCAGGTGGGGGGGCAGTAGTTCACCCCTCCACTTT
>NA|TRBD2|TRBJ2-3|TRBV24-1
CATSLTSGRATNPDTQYF
TGTGCCACCAGCCTGACTAGCGGGAGGGCCACCAACCCAGATACGCAGTATTTT
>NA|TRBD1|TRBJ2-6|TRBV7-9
CASNPITGAGANVLTF
TGTGCCAGCAATCCGATAACAGGGGCTGGGGCCAACGTCCTGACTTTC
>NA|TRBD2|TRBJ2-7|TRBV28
CASSTFIRRTSVAYEQYF
TGTGCCAGCAGCACGTTTATTAGGAGGACTAGCGTGGCCTACGAGCAGTACTTC
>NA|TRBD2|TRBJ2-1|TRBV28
CASSTQRGLISYNEQFF
TGTGCCAGCAGTACCCAACGGGGACTAATCTCCTACAATGAGCAGTTCTTC
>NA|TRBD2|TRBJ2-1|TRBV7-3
CASSQIGLAGANEQFF
TGTGCCAGCAGCCAGATTGGACTAGCGGGAGCAAATGAGCAGTTCTTC
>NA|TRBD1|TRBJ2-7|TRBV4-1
CASSQDPSEGAHHEQYF
TGCGCCAGCAGCCAAGATCCCTCCGAGGGGGCGCACCACGAGCAGTACTTC
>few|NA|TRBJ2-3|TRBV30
CAWRRTTPSTDTQYF
TGTGCCTGGAGGAGGACAACTCCTAGCACAGATACGCAGTATTTT
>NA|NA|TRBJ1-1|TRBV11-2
CASSLFRQTNTEAFF
TGTGCCAGCAGCTTATTCAGACAGACGAACACTGAAGCTTTCTTT
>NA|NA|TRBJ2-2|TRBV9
CASSGLVSKNTGELFF
TGTGCCAGCAGCGGTCTGGTGAGCAAGAACACCGGGGAGCTGTTTTTT
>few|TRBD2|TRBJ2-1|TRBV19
CASSTPLGGRNNEQFF
TGTGCCAGTAGTACCCCTCTGGGCGGGAGGAACAATGAGCAGTTCTTC
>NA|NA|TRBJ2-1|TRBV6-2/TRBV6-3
CASSYSGPYNEQFF
TGTGCCAGCAGTTACTCTGGCCCGTACAATGAGCAGTTCTTC
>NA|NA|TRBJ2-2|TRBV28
CASSFWQMNTGELFF
TGTGCCAGCAGTTTTTGGCAAATGAACACCGGGGAGCTGTTTTTT